This T cell receptor beta chain appears in the sequencing data of a study of metastatic and nonmetastatic thyroid tumors. Original data processing: CDR3 differences across clinicopathological groups were used to build a distant-metastasis classifier for papillary thyroid cancer. TCRdb re-called the PCR reads through MiXCR. TCRdb, not the original authors, processed these V and J calls. The sample holds tens of thousands of clones; more than 20% are singletons and the top ten take approximately 6%. Patients had received no treatment of any kind before thyroid surgery. This CDR3 comprises 16 residues. The germline CDR1 and CDR2 sequences are SGHNT and YYREEE (reference sequence). The table lists this clone with many counts. A read error may explain this, as a much larger clone is one base away.

The sequence derives from a female donor with papillary thyroid cancer or a benign thyroid nodule (not recorded which). Some clones in this sample may be carry-over from other donors' samples. This chain uses TRBV5-4 with TRBJ2-2, with D maybe TRBD1 (7 bases). What was sequenced was tumor tissue. This chain's CDR3 is CASSLGAGGGTGELLF. For the CDR3, the DNA is TGTGCCAGCAGCTTGGGGGCAGGGGGAGGCACCGGGGAGCTGCTTTTT. Variable domain in full (rest from reference TRBV5-4 and TRBJ2-2): ETGVTQSPTHLIKTRGQQVTLRCSSQSGHNTVSWYQQALGQGPQFIFQYYREEENGRGNFPPRFSGLQFPNYSSELNVNALELDDSALYLCASSLGAGGGTGELLFGEGSRLTVL.